The T cell receptor beta chain described here comes from a study of sequential checkpoint blockade in melanoma. The overall study: First-line arms were nivolumab then ipilimumab, or the reverse, randomized 1:1.

As for treatment: randomized to nivolumab then ipilimumab (arm A) or the reverse (arm B). No patient had prior DNA-damaging chemotherapy. Sorted cells were live CD3+CD8+, lacking CD19 and CD56, from PBMCs. The germline V and J ends were trimmed by 1 base and 3 bases, with 19 bases remaining between them. Germline V gene data show CDR1 as MDHEN and CDR2 as SYDVKM. The CDR3 runs 17 residues. Here immunoSEQ multiplex PCR was the method, and the copy in TCRdb shows in-frame clones only, minus some. The repertoire has some 16,000 clones, roughly 93% of them found once; the top ten carry roughly 24%. This sequence originates from a human donor with melanoma. Sequences were derived from CD8+ T cells sorted from blood (inferred from file names), sampled from a patient given nivolumab and ipilimumab in sequence. The chain combines TRBV28 with TRBJ2-7; no clear D gene. DNA for the CDR3: TGTGCCAGCAGTTTATTCGCTGGCCTTCGGGTGGTCTACGAGCAGTACTTC. It is translated as CASSLFAGLRVVYEQYF.